The rows below give T cell receptor beta chains drawn from one sample of a study of cytomegalovirus exposure and HLA in healthy donors. Using immunoSEQ multiplex PCR, the repertoire was profiled, and TCRdb retains in-frame clones only, with some absent. Of under 130,000 clones listed, around 76% are singletons. The sequencing input was PBMCs. The receptor source for this set is a woman aged 18 to 35 in good health and CMV-seropositive. Both conserved end residues are part of each CDR3. Each record gives: J gene, V gene, CDR3 protein.

>TRBJ2-1|TRBV19
CASSISREPYNEQFF
>TRBJ2-1|TRBV9
CASSDLNEQFF
>TRBJ2-2|TRBV4-1
CASSTPGQINTGELFF
>TRBJ2-1|TRBV7-2
CASKRRQVNEQFF
>TRBJ1-1|TRBV5-6
CASSPFPGTEAFF
>TRBJ1-3|TRBV5-1
CASSSDRGSGNTIYF
>TRBJ1-5|TRBV5-6
CASSLTGVAQPQHF
>TRBJ2-7|TRBV6-5
CASRLRQDLPEQYF
>TRBJ2-7|TRBV25-1
CASSEPGTYEQYF
>TRBJ2-5|TRBV2
CASRMTGAGRETQYF
>TRBJ2-7|TRBV2
CASRTGMSYEQYF
>TRBJ2-3|TRBV28
CASSSLAEGTDTQYF
>TRBJ1-4|TRBV10-3
CAISEDPGGTGLEKLFF
>TRBJ2-3|TRBV14
CASSQTGSLTDTQYF
>TRBJ2-1|TRBV9
CASSVGQGAGYEQFF
>TRBJ2-1|TRBV15
CATSRDLAEIYNEQFF
>TRBJ1-3|TRBV4-2
CASSQIRITGGSVNTIYF
>TRBJ2-1|TRBV2
CASSMTSGSNNEQFF
>TRBJ1-5|TRBV28
CASSPPFWEAQHF
>TRBJ2-2|TRBV4-2
CASSQEGSSGELFF
>TRBJ2-1|TRBV7-9
CASSDSGGDNEQFF
>TRBJ1-5|TRBV10-3
CASSGQLTNQPQHF
>TRBJ1-1|TRBV10-2
CASRQGVGTEAFF
>TRBJ1-5|TRBV12-5
CASGFQLGNQPQHF
>TRBJ2-7|TRBV5-6
CASSSLISYEQYF
>TRBJ2-7|TRBV6-4
CASRPTGGLYEQYF
>TRBJ2-7|TRBV4-2
CASSHRGEQYF
>TRBJ2-4|TRBV10-3
CAISESSYASGKNIQYF
>TRBJ2-5|TRBV6-1
CASSRQGGRLETQYF
>TRBJ1-5|TRBV5-6
CASSLAGYRQPQHF
>TRBJ2-5|TRBV4-2
CASSQDFTGAQYF
>TRBJ2-3|TRBV28
CASSLLRADTQYF
>TRBJ2-1|TRBV29-1
CSRRQGHEQFF
>TRBJ2-5|TRBV7-3
CASSLERGRLETQYF
>TRBJ2-7|TRBV7-9
CASRASGRAYEQYF
>TRBJ2-3|TRBV9
CASSVEQRTDTQYF
>TRBJ2-1|TRBV4-1
CASSPSGGANEQFF
>TRBJ2-5|TRBV29-1
CSAEAGTSLTETQYF
>TRBJ1-1|TRBV6-6
CASRGDRVGAEAFF
>TRBJ1-2|TRBV19
CASSSDRTLYGYTF
>TRBJ2-7|TRBV19
CASSRTDTGEQYF
>TRBJ1-2|TRBV29-1
CSVSPGQGKYGYTF
>TRBJ1-3|TRBV6-5
CASSPGLHSGNTIYF
>TRBJ1-5|TRBV4-2
CASSQNNRGNQPQHF
>TRBJ1-2|TRBV10-1
CASSPDRAYGYTF
>TRBJ1-1|TRBV14
CASSQVWAADTEAFF
>TRBJ2-1|TRBV9
CASSEGFRGGEQFF
>TRBJ2-6|TRBV5-1
CASSWGQGIYSGANVLTF
>TRBJ2-7|TRBV5-6
CASSLGSGWEQYF
>TRBJ2-7|TRBV14
CASSQRTGYEQYF
>TRBJ2-5|TRBV19
CAGTSGRRSGETQYF
>TRBJ2-7|TRBV27
CASSFYGRAYEQYF
>TRBJ2-7|TRBV4-2
CASSPKGAGVRSYEQYF
>TRBJ1-2|TRBV5-4
CASSLEAGAQYGYTF
>TRBJ1-4|TRBV6-1
CASGTSTNEKLFF
>TRBJ1-1|TRBV6-5
CASSEQTRNTEAFF
>TRBJ2-7|TRBV7-9
CASSPGQGYHEQYF